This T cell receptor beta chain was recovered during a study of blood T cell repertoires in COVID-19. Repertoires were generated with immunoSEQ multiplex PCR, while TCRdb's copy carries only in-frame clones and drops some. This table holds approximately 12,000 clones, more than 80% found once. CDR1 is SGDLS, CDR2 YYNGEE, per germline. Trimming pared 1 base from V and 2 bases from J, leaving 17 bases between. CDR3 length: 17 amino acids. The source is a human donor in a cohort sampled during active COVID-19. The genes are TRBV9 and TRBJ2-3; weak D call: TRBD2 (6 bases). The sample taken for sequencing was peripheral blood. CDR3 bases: TGTGCCAGCAGCGTAACAGCCTACGGGGGTAACACAGATACGCAGTATTTT. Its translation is CASSVTAYGGNTDTQYF.